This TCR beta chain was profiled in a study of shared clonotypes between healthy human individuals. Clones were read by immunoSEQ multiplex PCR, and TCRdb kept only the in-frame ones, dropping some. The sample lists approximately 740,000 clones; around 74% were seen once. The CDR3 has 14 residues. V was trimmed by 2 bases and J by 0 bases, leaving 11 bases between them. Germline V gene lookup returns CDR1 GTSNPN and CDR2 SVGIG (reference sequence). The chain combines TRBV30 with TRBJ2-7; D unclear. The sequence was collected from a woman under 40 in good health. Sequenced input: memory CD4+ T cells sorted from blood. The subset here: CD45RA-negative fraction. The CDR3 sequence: CAWSIGFSSYEQYF. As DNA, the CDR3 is TGTGCCTGGAGTATCGGATTTAGCTCCTACGAGCAGTACTTC. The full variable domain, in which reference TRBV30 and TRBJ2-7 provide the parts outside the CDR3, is SQTIHQWPATLVQPVGSPLSLECTVEGTSNPNLYWYRQAAGRGLQLLFYSVGIGQISSEVPQNLSASRPQDRQFILSSKKLLLSDSGFYLCAWSIGFSSYEQYFGPGTRLTVT.